This is a list of T cell receptor beta chains from one sample in a study of blood T cells in healthy people across ages. TCRdb fed the 5' RACE reads into MiXCR, producing one record per CDR3 protein. The sample records 800,000 or so distinct CDR3 sequences, less than 60% being singletons. Sequencing was done on a sample of blood. The receptors stem from an elderly man in good health. Both conserved end residues are part of each CDR3. Fields, in order: CDR3 length, J gene, V gene, clone size, D gene, CDR3 DNA, CDR3 protein. A D gene is named only where the DNA matches it firmly. Expanded clones get a size class; other rows say once, few or many, or leave the size out.

length: 16; J: TRBJ2-5; V: TRBV4-2; size: few; D: TRBD1; DNA: TGTGCCAGCAGCCACGGGACAGGGGACGGTAGAGAGACCCAGTACTTC; CDR3: CASSHGTGDGRETQYF
length: 13; J: TRBJ2-5; V: TRBV20-1; size: .; D: .; DNA: TGCAGTGCTAGAGATCCCTCCCAAGAGACCCAGTACTTC; CDR3: CSARDPSQETQYF
length: 14; J: TRBJ2-1; V: TRBV29-1; size: few; D: .; DNA: TGCAGCGTTGACTTCGGGCCCCATACGGATGAGCAGTTCTTC; CDR3: CSVDFGPHTDEQFF
length: 15; J: TRBJ2-5; V: TRBV30; size: .; D: .; DNA: TGTGCCTGGAGTGTAGCTCTGGGGTTTGGGGAGACCCAGTACTTC; CDR3: CAWSVALGFGETQYF
length: 14; J: TRBJ2-3; V: TRBV4-3; size: .; D: TRBD1; DNA: TGCGCCAGCAGTGGACAGGGTCCCACAGATACGCAGTATTTT; CDR3: CASSGQGPTDTQYF
length: 14; J: TRBJ2-7; V: TRBV27; size: .; D: TRBD2; DNA: TGTGCCAGCAGGGCCGCTAGCGGGACCTACGAGCAGTACTTC; CDR3: CASRAASGTYEQYF
length: 15; J: TRBJ1-5; V: TRBV2; size: .; D: .; DNA: TGTGCCAGCAGCCCCGACAGAAATAGCAATCAGCCCCAGCATTTT; CDR3: CASSPDRNSNQPQHF
length: 15; J: TRBJ2-7; V: TRBV29-1; size: .; D: .; DNA: TGCAGCGTTGAAGGACCGTATGGAAGTCTGGACGAGCAGTACTTC; CDR3: CSVEGPYGSLDEQYF
length: 15; J: TRBJ2-5; V: TRBV4-2; size: once; D: .; DNA: TGTGCCAGCAGCCAAGATCGGTCGCAGCAAGAGACCCAGTACTTC; CDR3: CASSQDRSQQETQYF
length: 14; J: TRBJ2-3; V: TRBV12-3/TRBV12-4; size: .; D: .; DNA: TGTGCCAGCAGCCCGAACAGTTACACAGATACGCAGTATTTT; CDR3: CASSPNSYTDTQYF
length: 16; J: TRBJ2-1; V: TRBV6-2/TRBV6-3; size: .; D: TRBD1; DNA: TGTGCCAGCAGTTCGTCCCAGGGGGAGACGTACAATGAGCAGTTCTTC; CDR3: CASSSSQGETYNEQFF
length: 12; J: TRBJ2-5; V: TRBV29-1; size: many; D: .; DNA: TGCAGCGTTGTCGGCAGTCACGAGACCCAGTACTTC; CDR3: CSVVGSHETQYF
length: 15; J: TRBJ2-7; V: TRBV7-8; size: few; D: .; DNA: TGTGCCAGCAGCTTAAGAGTACTAAGCTCCTACGAGCAGTACTTC; CDR3: CASSLRVLSSYEQYF
length: 15; J: TRBJ2-3; V: TRBV7-3; size: .; D: .; DNA: TGCGCCAGCAGCGGCGTGACCCCCGCAACAGATACGCAGTATTTT; CDR3: CASSGVTPATDTQYF
length: 16; J: TRBJ2-7; V: TRBV7-3; size: .; D: .; DNA: TGTGCCAGCAGCTTAAGGGCTTCTCATTCCTACAATGAGCAGTACTTC; CDR3: CASSLRASHSYNEQYF
length: 15; J: TRBJ2-1; V: TRBV13; size: .; D: TRBD1; DNA: TGTGCCAGCAGCTTATCCGGCAGGGGGAATAATGAGCAGTTCTTC; CDR3: CASSLSGRGNNEQFF
length: 13; J: TRBJ2-1; V: TRBV28; size: .; D: .; DNA: TGTGCCAGCAGTCCCTCCTCGGCCTATGAGCAGTTCTTC; CDR3: CASSPSSAYEQFF
length: 13; J: TRBJ1-5; V: TRBV12-3/TRBV12-4; size: few; D: .; DNA: TGTGCCAGCAGTGTAAGTCGGAATCAGCCCCAGCATTTT; CDR3: CASSVSRNQPQHF